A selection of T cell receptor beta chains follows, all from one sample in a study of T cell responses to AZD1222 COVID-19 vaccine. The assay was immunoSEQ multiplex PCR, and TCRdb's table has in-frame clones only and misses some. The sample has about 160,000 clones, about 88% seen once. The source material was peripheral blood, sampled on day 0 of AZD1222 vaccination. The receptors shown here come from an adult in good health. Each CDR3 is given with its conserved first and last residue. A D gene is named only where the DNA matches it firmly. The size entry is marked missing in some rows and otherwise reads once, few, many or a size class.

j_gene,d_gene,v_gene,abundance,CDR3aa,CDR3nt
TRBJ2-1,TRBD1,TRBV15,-,CATSRDRGTVDEQFF,TGTGCCACCAGCAGGGACCGTGGGACAGTAGATGAGCAGTTCTTC
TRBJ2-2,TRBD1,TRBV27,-,CASSLAGGAAGELFF,TGTGCCAGCAGTTTGGCAGGGGGAGCTGCCGGGGAGCTGTTTTTT
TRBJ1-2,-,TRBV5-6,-,CASSPWERGYTF,TGTGCCAGCAGCCCGTGGGAGAGAGGCTACACCTTC
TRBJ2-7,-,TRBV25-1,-,CASSEFEVAAGSEQYF,TGTGCCAGCAGTGAATTTGAGGTAGCGGCGGGTAGCGAGCAGTACTTC
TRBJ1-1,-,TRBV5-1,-,CASSLAGTKNTEAFF,TGCGCCAGCAGCTTGGCCGGGACGAAAAACACTGAAGCTTTCTTT
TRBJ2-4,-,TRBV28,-,CASSLQGTLSKNIQYF,TGTGCCAGCAGTTTACAGGGGACCTTATCCAAAAACATTCAGTACTTC
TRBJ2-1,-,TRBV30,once,CAWSPQGGPLNEQFF,TGTGCCTGGAGTCCCCAGGGGGGGCCGCTCAATGAGCAGTTCTTC
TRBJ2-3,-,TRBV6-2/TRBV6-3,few,CASSYSDLTDTQYF,TGTGCCAGCAGTTACTCTGATCTCACAGATACGCAGTATTTT
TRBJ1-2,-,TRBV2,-,CASSYGYGYTF,TGTGCCAGCAGTTACGGCTATGGCTACACCTTC
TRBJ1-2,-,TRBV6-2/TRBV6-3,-,CASSYSRPNINYGYTF,TGTGCCAGCAGTTACTCGCGGCCGAATATAAACTATGGCTACACCTTC
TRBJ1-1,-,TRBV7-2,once,CASSLEMNTEAFF,TGTGCCAGCAGCTTAGAGATGAACACTGAAGCTTTCTTT
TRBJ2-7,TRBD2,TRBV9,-,CASSPGTSSYEQYF,TGTGCCAGCAGCCCCGGGACTAGCTCCTACGAGCAGTACTTC
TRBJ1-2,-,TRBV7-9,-,CASSSASSDYGYTF,TGTGCCAGCAGCTCGGCATCTAGTGACTATGGCTACACCTTC
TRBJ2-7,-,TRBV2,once,CASSPLGSGTYEQYF,TGTGCCAGCAGCCCCCTGGGGAGCGGTACCTACGAGCAGTACTTC
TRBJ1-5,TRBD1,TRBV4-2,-,CASSQVTGGTNQPQHF,TGTGCCAGCAGCCAAGTGACAGGGGGCACCAATCAGCCCCAGCATTTT
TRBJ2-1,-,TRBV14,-,CASSQVRGNEQFF,TGTGCCAGCAGCCAAGTCCGGGGCAATGAGCAGTTCTTC
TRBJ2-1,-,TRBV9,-,CASSEEDRDEQFF,TGTGCCAGCTCCGAGGAGGATCGAGATGAGCAGTTCTTC
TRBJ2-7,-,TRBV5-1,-,CASSSTTSVRGPYEQYF,TGCGCCAGCAGCTCAACCACCTCAGTCAGGGGACCCTACGAGCAGTACTTC
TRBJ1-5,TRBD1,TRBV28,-,CASMAGGGGSNQPQHF,TGTGCCAGCATGGCAGGGGGCGGAGGAAGCAATCAGCCCCAGCATTTT
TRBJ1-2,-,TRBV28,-,CASKSPPPGEGGYTF,TGTGCCAGCAAGTCCCCTCCTCCAGGGGAAGGAGGCTACACCTTC
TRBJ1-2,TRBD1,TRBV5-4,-,CASSHDRENYGYTF,TGTGCCAGCAGTCACGACAGGGAGAACTATGGCTACACCTTC
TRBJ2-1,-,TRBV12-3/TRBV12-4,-,CASSLVSADEQFF,TGTGCCAGCAGTTTAGTAAGTGCCGATGAGCAGTTCTTC
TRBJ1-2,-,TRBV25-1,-,CASSEWGIYGYTF,TGTGCCAGCAGTGAATGGGGAATTTATGGCTACACCTTC
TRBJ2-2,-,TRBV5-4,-,CASSLSPGLRNTGELFF,TGTGCCAGCAGCCTATCCCCGGGACTTAGGAACACCGGGGAGCTGTTTTTT
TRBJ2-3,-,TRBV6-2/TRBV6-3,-,CASSSLLSSTDTQYF,TGTGCCAGCAGTTCCCTTCTATCTAGCACAGATACGCAGTATTTT
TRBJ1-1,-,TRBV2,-,CASIEGRTEAFF,TGTGCCAGCATCGAGGGTAGGACTGAAGCTTTCTTT